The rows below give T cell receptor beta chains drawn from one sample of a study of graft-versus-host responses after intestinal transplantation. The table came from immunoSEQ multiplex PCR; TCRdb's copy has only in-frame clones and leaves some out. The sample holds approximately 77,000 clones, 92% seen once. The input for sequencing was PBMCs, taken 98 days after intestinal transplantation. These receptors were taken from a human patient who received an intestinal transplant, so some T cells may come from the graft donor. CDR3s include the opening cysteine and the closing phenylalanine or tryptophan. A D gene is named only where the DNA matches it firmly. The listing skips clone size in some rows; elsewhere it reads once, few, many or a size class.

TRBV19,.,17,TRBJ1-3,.,TGTGCCAGTAGTACCGTTCACGGGGTCGGCTCTGGAAACACCATATATTTT,CASSTVHGVGSGNTIYF
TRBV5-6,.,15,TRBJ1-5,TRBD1,TGTGCCAGCAGCCGGGGGACAGGTAGGGGTCAGCCCCAGCATTTT,CASSRGTGRGQPQHF
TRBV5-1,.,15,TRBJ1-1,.,TGCGCCAGCAGGTTGCCTGGACGGTTGAACACTGAAGCTTTCTTT,CASRLPGRLNTEAFF
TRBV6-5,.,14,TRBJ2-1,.,TGTGCCAGCAGAATGGGTTTAACGGTGCATGAGCAGTTCTTC,CASRMGLTVHEQFF
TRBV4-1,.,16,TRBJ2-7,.,TGCGCCAGCAGCCAAAATCCAGCTAACTTCCTCTACGAGCAGTACTTC,CASSQNPANFLYEQYF
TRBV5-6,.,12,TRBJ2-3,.,TGTGCCAGCAGCTTGTCCACTAGCTTGCAGTATTTT,CASSLSTSLQYF
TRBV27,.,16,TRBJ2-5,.,TGTGCCAGCAGTTTAGCTGGGCTTACTTCCCAAGAGACCCAGTACTTC,CASSLAGLTSQETQYF
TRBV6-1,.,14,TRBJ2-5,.,TGTGCCAGCAGTGAAGGGGCTAAGGGGGAGACCCAGTACTTC,CASSEGAKGETQYF
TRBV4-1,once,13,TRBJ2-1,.,TGCGCCAGCAGCCATTCCCCCCAGAATGAGCAGTTCTTC,CASSHSPQNEQFF
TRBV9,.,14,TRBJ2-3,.,TGTGCCAGCAGCGTTGGGGGGAGCACAGATACGCAGTATTTT,CASSVGGSTDTQYF
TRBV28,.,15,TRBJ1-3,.,TGTGCCAGCAGGACGAACCTAGTAACTGGAAACACCATATATTTT,CASRTNLVTGNTIYF
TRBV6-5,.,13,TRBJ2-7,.,TGTGCCAGCGGGCAGGGCCTCTTCTACGAGCAGTACTTC,CASGQGLFYEQYF
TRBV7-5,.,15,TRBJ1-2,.,TGTGCCAGAAGCCCTAAAGGCAGGGCTAACTATGGCTACACCTTC,CARSPKGRANYGYTF
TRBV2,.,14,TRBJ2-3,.,TGTGCCAGCATGGCTAGCGTTTCCACAGATACGCAGTATTTT,CASMASVSTDTQYF
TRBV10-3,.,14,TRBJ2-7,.,TGTGCCATCAAGGACCCACTAGAACAACAAGAGCAGTACTTC,CAIKDPLEQQEQYF
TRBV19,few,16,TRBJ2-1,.,TGTGCCAGTAGTATAGTCGGGGGACAAATATACAATGAGCAGTTCTTC,CASSIVGGQIYNEQFF
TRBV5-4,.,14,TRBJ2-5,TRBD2,TGTGCCAGCAGCCAGGGGACTAGCGGTTGGGCCCAGTACTTC,CASSQGTSGWAQYF
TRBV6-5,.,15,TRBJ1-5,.,TGTGCCAGCAAGGAAGGGTTCTATAGCAATCAGCCCCAGCATTTT,CASKEGFYSNQPQHF
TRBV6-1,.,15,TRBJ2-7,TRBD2,TGTGCCAGCAGACTAGCGGGAGGAATGGGCTACGAGCAGTACTTC,CASRLAGGMGYEQYF
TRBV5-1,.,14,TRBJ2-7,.,TGCGCCAGCAGTTCCCTATTCGACAGCTACGAGCAGTACTTC,CASSSLFDSYEQYF
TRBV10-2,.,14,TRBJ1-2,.,TGCGCCAGCAGTGAGGTTCCGATGAACTATGGCTACACCTTC,CASSEVPMNYGYTF
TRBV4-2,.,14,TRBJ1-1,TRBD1,TGTGCCAGCAGCTCCACAGGGGAGGGGACTGAAGCTTTCTTT,CASSSTGEGTEAFF
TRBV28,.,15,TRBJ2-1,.,TGTGCCAGCAGTCAAATGGCGGGGACCTACAATGAGCAGTTCTTC,CASSQMAGTYNEQFF
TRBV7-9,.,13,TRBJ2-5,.,TGTGCCAGCAGCTTAGTGGGGAGAGAGACCCAGTACTTC,CASSLVGRETQYF
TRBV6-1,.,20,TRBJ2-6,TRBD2,TGTGCCAGCAGTGCCGCTAGCGGGGGCCTGAGCATCTCTGGGGCCAACGTCCTGACTTTC,CASSAASGGLSISGANVLTF
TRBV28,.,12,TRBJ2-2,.,TGTGCCAGCAGACACAACACCGGGGAGCTGTTTTTT,CASRHNTGELFF
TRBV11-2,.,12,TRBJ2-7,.,TGTGCCAGCAGCTTGTACGGGGACGAGCAGTACTTC,CASSLYGDEQYF
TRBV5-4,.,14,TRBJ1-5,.,TGTGCCAGCAGCCCGGCACCGGGGGCGCAGCCCCAGCATTTT,CASSPAPGAQPQHF
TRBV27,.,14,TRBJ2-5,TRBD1,TGTGCCAGCAGTTTATCGACAGGGGAAGAGACCCAGTACTTC,CASSLSTGEETQYF
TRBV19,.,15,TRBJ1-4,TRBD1,TGTGCCAGTAGTATAGCGGGGACAGGGGCTGAAAAACTGTTTTTT,CASSIAGTGAEKLFF
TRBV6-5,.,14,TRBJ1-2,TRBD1,TGTGCCAGCAGTCGACAGGGCCCGAACTATGGCTACACCTTC,CASSRQGPNYGYTF
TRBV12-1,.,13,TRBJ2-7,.,TGTGCCAGCAGCTTTGAGCGGGGCAACGAGCAGTACTTC,CASSFERGNEQYF
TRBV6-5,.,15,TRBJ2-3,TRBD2,TGTGCCAGCAGTTGGACTAGCGGGAGCACAGATACGCAGTATTTT,CASSWTSGSTDTQYF
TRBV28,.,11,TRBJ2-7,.,TGTGCCAGCAGAATAGGCCACGAGCAGTACTTC,CASRIGHEQYF
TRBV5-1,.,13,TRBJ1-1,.,TGCGCCAGCAGCTCCGGACTTGGCACTGAAGCTTTCTTT,CASSSGLGTEAFF
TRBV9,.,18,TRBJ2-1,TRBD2,TGTGCCAGCAGCGTAGGAAGTCACGGGGCGGGAGGCTCCCATGAGCAGTTCTTC,CASSVGSHGAGGSHEQFF
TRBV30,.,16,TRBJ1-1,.,TGTGCCTGGAGGATTTGGGCCCGGGATATGAACACTGAAGCTTTCTTT,CAWRIWARDMNTEAFF
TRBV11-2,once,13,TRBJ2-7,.,TGTGCCAGCAGCTTAGATCTTGGGATTGAGCAGTACTTC,CASSLDLGIEQYF
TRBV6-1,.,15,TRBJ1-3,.,TGTGCCAGCAGACCCGACAGCCTCTCTGGAAACACCATATATTTT,CASRPDSLSGNTIYF
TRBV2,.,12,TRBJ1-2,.,TGTGCCAGCAGGGACAGTCCGGATGGCTACACCTTC,CASRDSPDGYTF
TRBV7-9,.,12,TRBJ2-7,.,TGTGCCAGCAGCTTAACCTCCTACGAGCAGTACTTC,CASSLTSYEQYF
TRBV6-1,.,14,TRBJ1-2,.,TGTGCCAGCAGTCCACGTCCGGGAGGGTATGGCTACACCTTC,CASSPRPGGYGYTF
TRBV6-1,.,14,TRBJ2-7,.,TGTGCCAGCAGTTATGGGCCGCCGACCTACGAGCAGTACTTC,CASSYGPPTYEQYF
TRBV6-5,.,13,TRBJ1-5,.,TGTGCCAGCAGTTACTCCCCCGGGGTCTCCCAGCATTTT,CASSYSPGVSQHF